Shown below are 3 T cell receptor beta chains from a single sample sequenced in a study of control samples from healthy donors and cancer patients. Using immunoSEQ multiplex PCR, the repertoire was profiled, and TCRdb retains in-frame clones only, with some absent. This sample has about 92,000 clones, with around 80% found just once. The sequenced sample consisted of blood. These receptors all stem from a woman aged 60-75 years in good health.

This clone was seen a handful of times. The chain is built from TRBV6-2 or TRBV6-3 and TRBJ2-1, with 12 bases lining up with TRBD2. V gave up 2 bases and J gave up 9 bases; unmatched junction bases: 8. CDR3 size: 16 residues. CDR1 is MNHEY, CDR2 SVGEGT, per germline. The CDR3 bases are TGTGCCAGCAGTTACCAACGGACTAGCGGGGTAGGTGAGCAGTTCTTC. It codes for CASSYQRTSGVGEQFF.

This chain uses TRBV3-1 (or the pseudogene TRBV3-2) with TRBJ2-7; D uncertain. The CDR3 sequence is 14 residues long. Trimming cost V 1 base and J 7 bases, with 14 bases left between them. Germline CDR1 reads LGHDT; CDR2 reads YNNKEL (reference sequence). The chain's CDR3 is CASSQGTNIKEQYF. DNA for the CDR3: TGTGCCAGCAGCCAAGGGACGAATATCAAGGAGCAGTACTTC.

J is TRBJ2-7 and V is TRBV10-2; possible D gene TRBD1, 6 bases. The ends were cut back, 6 bases at V and 1 base at J, with 16 bases in the middle. The CDR3 is 15 residues long. CDR1 and CDR2 (germline): WSHSY, SAAADI. The CDR3 DNA is TGCGCCAGCAGCGGAATCGGGACATCATCCTACGAGCAGTACTTC. Amino acid sequence: CASSGIGTSSYEQYF.